The TCR beta chain described here comes from a study of blood T cells in healthy people across ages. Using a J-beta primer mix together with a sample-barcoded 5' primer, a second PCR was run for roughly 7 to 11 cycles. From the 5' RACE reads, TCRdb called clonotypes with MiXCR, one entry per CDR3 protein. The sample consists of approximately 600,000 distinct CDR3 sequences, roughly 58% of them appearing once. Germline V gene sequence: CDR1 KGHDR, CDR2 SFDVKD. Trimming pared 12 bases from V and 5 bases from J, leaving 15 bases between. The CDR3 is 13 residues long. The chain links TRBV24-1 to TRBJ2-2; D ambiguous. This clonotype originated in a man between 60 and 75 years old in good health. Sequences were obtained from blood. The CDR3: CASSGRSTGELFF. As DNA, the CDR3 is TGTGCCTCGTCGGGCAGGTCTACCGGGGAGCTGTTTTTT.